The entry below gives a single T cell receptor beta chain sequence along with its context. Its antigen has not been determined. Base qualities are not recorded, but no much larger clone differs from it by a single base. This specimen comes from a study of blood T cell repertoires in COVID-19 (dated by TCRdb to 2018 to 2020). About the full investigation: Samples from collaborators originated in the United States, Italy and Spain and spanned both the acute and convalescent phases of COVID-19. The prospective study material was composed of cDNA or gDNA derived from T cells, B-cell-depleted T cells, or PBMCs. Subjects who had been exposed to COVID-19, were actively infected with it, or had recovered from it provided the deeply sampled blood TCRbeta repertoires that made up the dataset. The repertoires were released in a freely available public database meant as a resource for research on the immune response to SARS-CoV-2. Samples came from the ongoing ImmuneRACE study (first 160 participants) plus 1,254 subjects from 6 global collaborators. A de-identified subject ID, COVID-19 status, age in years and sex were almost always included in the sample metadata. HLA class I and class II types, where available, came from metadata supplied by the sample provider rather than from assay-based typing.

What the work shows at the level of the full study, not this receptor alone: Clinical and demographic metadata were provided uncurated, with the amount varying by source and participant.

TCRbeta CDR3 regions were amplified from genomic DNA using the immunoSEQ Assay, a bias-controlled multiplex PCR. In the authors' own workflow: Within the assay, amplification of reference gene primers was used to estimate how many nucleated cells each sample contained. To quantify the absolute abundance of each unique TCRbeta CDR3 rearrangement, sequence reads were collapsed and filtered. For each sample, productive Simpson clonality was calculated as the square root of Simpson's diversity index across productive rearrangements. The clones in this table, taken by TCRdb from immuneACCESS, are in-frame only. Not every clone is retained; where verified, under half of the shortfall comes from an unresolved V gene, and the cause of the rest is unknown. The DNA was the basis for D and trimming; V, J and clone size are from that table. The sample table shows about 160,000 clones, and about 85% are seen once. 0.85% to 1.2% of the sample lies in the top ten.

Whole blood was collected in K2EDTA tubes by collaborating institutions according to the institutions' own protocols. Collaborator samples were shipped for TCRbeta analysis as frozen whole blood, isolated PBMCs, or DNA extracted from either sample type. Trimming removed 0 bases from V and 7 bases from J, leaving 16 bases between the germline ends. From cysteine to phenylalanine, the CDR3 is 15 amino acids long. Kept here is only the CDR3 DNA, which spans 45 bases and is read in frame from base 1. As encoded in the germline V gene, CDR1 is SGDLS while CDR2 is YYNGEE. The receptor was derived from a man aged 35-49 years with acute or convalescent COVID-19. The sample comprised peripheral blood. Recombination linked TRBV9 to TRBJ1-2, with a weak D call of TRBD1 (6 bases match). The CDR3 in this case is CASSVGEGGKGGYTF. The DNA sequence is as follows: TGTGCCAGCAGCGTAGGGGAGGGGGGAAAAGGTGGCTACACCTTC.